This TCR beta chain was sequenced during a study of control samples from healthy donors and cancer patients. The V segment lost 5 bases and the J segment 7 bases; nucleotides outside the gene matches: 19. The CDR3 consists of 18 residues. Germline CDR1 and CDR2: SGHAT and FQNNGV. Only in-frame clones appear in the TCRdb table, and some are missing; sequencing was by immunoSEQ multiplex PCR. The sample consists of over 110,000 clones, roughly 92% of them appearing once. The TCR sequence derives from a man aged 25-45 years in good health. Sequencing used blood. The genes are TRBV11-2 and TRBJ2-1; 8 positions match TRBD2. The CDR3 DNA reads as TGTGCCAGCAGCCAACGATTACGAGGTAGCGGGATAGGAAATGAGCAGTTCTTC. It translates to CASSQRLRGSGIGNEQFF.